These 25 T cell receptor beta chains came from one sample sequenced in a study of T-cell reconstitution after alpha-beta-depleted transplantation in children (TCRdb year 2016). Libraries were constructed by PCR. The sequencer was an Illumina HiSeq 2500. Molecular barcoding was employed in the preparation of TCR libraries, with unique molecular identifiers being used to normalize TCRbeta repertoire quantification. TCRdb redid the processing of the public reads, applying fastp at Q25 and MiXCR, and retained in-frame beta chains. Identical CDR3 protein sequences are pooled into one entry, listed with their most common genes and DNA. The sample data list fewer than 700,000 distinct CDR3 sequences, and about an eighth of these were observed just once. Around 2% of the sample comes from the top ten. The treatment or condition label, as the study defines it: allogeneic hematopoietic cell transplantation with graft depleted of TCRalphabeta T cells and CD19 B cells.

The sequences come from PBMCs, mostly from graft donor cells, collected 360 days after TCRalphabeta/CD19-depleted stem cell transplant. These receptors were obtained from a male patient younger than 18 who had a stem cell transplant for acute myeloid leukemia, so the T cells may come from the graft donor.

The rearrangement joins TRBV6-2 or TRBV6-3 to TRBJ2-5; TRBD2 matches 10 bases. This CDR3 has 15 residues. Germline V lookup: CDR1 MNHEY, CDR2 SVGEGT. Trimming took 5 bases from V and 7 from J; bases not matched to a gene: 10. The CDR3 region has the DNA TGTGCCAGCAGTCCACTAGCGGGGTTCATTGGGACCCAGTACTTC. This gives the protein CASSPLAGFIGTQYF.

At least ten counts were recorded for this clonotype. This chain connects TRBV9 to TRBJ2-1; no reliable D call. The CDR3 extends over 15 amino acids. Between the trimmed V and J ends, which lost 4 bases and 0 bases, there was a span of 11 bases. Germline CDR1 is SGDLS and CDR2 is YYNGEE. The CDR3 DNA sequence: TGTGCCAGCAGCCCCCGAATAAGCTCCTACAATGAGCAGTTCTTC. The encoded protein is CASSPRISSYNEQFF. The whole variable domain, remainder taken from reference TRBV9 and TRBJ2-1, is DSGVTQTPKHLITATGQRVTLRCSPRSGDLSVYWYQQSLDQGLQFLIQYYNGEERAKGNILERFSAQQFPDLHSELNLSSLELGDSALYFCASSPRISSYNEQFFGPGTRLTVL.

Written as DNA, the CDR3 is TGTGCCAGCAGTTTATCCGTAGGGACTTATTCCTACGAGCAGTACTTC. The encoded protein is CASSLSVGTYSYEQYF. The rearrangement uses TRBV12-3 or TRBV12-4 and TRBJ2-7, with TRBD2 as a possible D gene (6 bases). The CDR3 runs 16 residues. V gave up 2 bases and J gave up 1 base, with 15 bases separating them.

This clonotype has a count of ten or more. This chain uses TRBV20-1 with TRBJ2-3; D gene ambiguous. Germline CDR1 is DFQATT and CDR2 is SNEGSKA (reference sequence). CDR3 length equals 11 residues. V lost 3 bases and J 6 bases, leaving 7 bases between the germline ends. The CDR3 sequence is CSASMWDTQYF. CDR3 in DNA: TGCAGTGCTAGTATGTGGGATACGCAGTATTTT.

The chain has TRBV25-1 and TRBJ2-1; TRBD2 is a possible D gene (5 bases). Germline CDR1 MGHDK, CDR2 SYGVNS. This CDR3 region has 15 residues. Trimming stripped 0 bases from V and 9 bases from J, with 15 bases between. The CDR3 DNA sequence: TGTGCCAGCAGTGAATATCGGGCCTCCCGGGGTGAGCAGTTCTTC. This sequence encodes CASSEYRASRGEQFF. Together with reference TRBV25-1 and TRBJ2-1, the CDR3 gives the full variable domain: EADIYQTPRYLVIGTGKKITLECSQTMGHDKMYWYQQDPGMELHLIHYSYGVNSTEKGDLSSESTVSRIRTEHFPLTLESARPSHTSQYLCASSEYRASRGEQFFGPGTRLTVL.

V and J are TRBV29-1 and TRBJ2-7; 7 bases match TRBD2. Germline CDR1 is SQVTM and CDR2 is ANQGSEA. The CDR3 loop spans 15 amino acids. After removal of 3 bases from V and 5 bases from J, the junction contained 13 bases not matched to a gene. In nucleotides, the CDR3 is TGCAGCGTTGAGTACGGGACTACCAGGGCCGACGAGCAGTACTTC. Its protein is CSVEYGTTRADEQYF.

In its sample, this clonotype was seen many times. V is TRBV20-1 and J is TRBJ2-1, with 7 nucleotides matching TRBD1. J lost 6 bases, V lost 6 bases, and 11 bases had no gene match. This CDR3 has 14 amino acids. Germline V gives CDR1 DFQATT, CDR2 SNEGSKA (reference sequence). The CDR3 is CSATYRGLGNEQFF. As DNA, the CDR3 is TGCAGTGCCACATACAGGGGTCTGGGCAATGAGCAGTTCTTC.

This clonotype was seen at least ten times. DNA for the CDR3: TGTGCCAGCAGCGTAGCCCCGGGCTTTTCAAAAGAGGATGAGCAGTTCTTC. It is translated as CASSVAPGFSKEDEQFF. The chain employs TRBV9 and TRBJ2-1; D is unclear. In germline, CDR1 is SGDLS, CDR2 YYNGEE. Trimming took off 0 bases at V and 8 bases at J, with 21 bases between the two ends. The CDR3 extends over 17 amino acids. The whole variable domain, filled in from reference TRBV9 and TRBJ2-1, reads DSGVTQTPKHLITATGQRVTLRCSPRSGDLSVYWYQQSLDQGLQFLIQYYNGEERAKGNILERFSAQQFPDLHSELNLSSLELGDSALYFCASSVAPGFSKEDEQFFGPGTRLTVL.

The V and J genes are TRBV1 and TRBJ2-5; the DNA was not used to check the table's D call, TRBD2. TRBV1 is given as a pseudogene. The CDR3 has 16 residues. CDR3 in amino acids: CTSSPGLAGSQETQYF. The CDR3 DNA reads as TGCACCAGCAGCCCGGGACTAGCGGGCTCCCAAGAGACCCAGTACTTC.

This clonotype was seen only a few times. The gene calls are TRBV29-1 and TRBJ2-7; 7 nucleotides agree with TRBD1. The CDR3 is made up of 14 amino acids. The J segment lost 0 bases and the V segment lost 6 bases, leaving 8 bases of the junction unmatched. The germline V gene encodes CDR1 SQVTM and CDR2 ANQGSEA. This CDR3 is CSVAASGGSYEQYF. The CDR3 bases are TGCAGCGTGGCGGCGTCAGGGGGCTCCTACGAGCAGTACTTC.

The chain has TRBV4-3 and TRBJ2-4; possible D gene TRBD1, 5 bases. This CDR3 is 17 amino acids long. The germline V and J ends were trimmed by 0 bases and 0 bases, with 12 bases remaining between them. Germline CDR1 LGHNA, CDR2 YSLEER. CDR3 amino acids: CASSQDPIGVAKNIQYF. The CDR3 DNA sequence: TGCGCCAGCAGCCAAGATCCTATAGGGGTAGCCAAAAACATTCAGTACTTC.

The chain has TRBV9 and TRBJ2-5; unclear D gene. The CDR3 is made up of 13 amino acids. The V and J ends lost 1 base and 4 bases respectively, with 8 bases between them. CDR1 SGDLS and CDR2 YYNGEE come from the germline V gene. Here the CDR3 DNA reads TGTGCCAGCAGCGTAAACCAGCGAGAGACCCAGTACTTC. Protein: CASSVNQRETQYF.

The chain employs TRBV7-9 and TRBJ2-6; 8 bases align to TRBD1. CDR1 and CDR2 from the germline V gene are SEHNR and FQNEAQ (reference sequence). The trim removed 3 bases at V and 1 base at J, leaving 2 bases unmatched. The CDR3 length is 16 residues. CDR3 amino acids: CASSFDRGSGANVLTF. In nucleotides, the CDR3 is TGTGCCAGCAGCTTCGACAGGGGATCTGGGGCCAACGTCCTGACTTTC.

This clonotype was seen only a few times. The chain combines TRBV20-1 with TRBJ2-1; no firm D call. The CDR3 totals 13 residues. V gave up 0 bases and J gave up 9 bases, with 12 bases separating them. Germline values: CDR1 DFQATT, CDR2 SNEGSKA (reference sequence). The CDR3 DNA is TGCAGTGCTAGAGAATTGGGTGCGGTTGAGCAGTTCTTC. It translates to CSARELGAVEQFF.

The V and J genes are TRBV13 and TRBJ2-7, with 9 positions matching TRBD1. The germline V gene has CDR1 PRHDT and CDR2 FYEKMQ (reference sequence). The CDR3 runs to 14 residues. V dropped 3 bases and J dropped 3; count of bases not matched to a gene: 3. The CDR3 loop reads CASSFPTGGYEQYF. The DNA for the CDR3 is TGTGCCAGCAGCTTCCCGACAGGGGGCTACGAGCAGTACTTC.

In its sample, this clonotype was seen many times. The chain uses TRBV5-1 and TRBJ2-7; 8 nucleotides agree with TRBD1. Trimming cost V 3 bases and J 4 bases; bases outside gene matches: 6. The germline CDR1 and CDR2 sequences are SGHRS and YFSETQ. The CDR3 covers 14 residues. CDR3 DNA sequence: TGCGCCAGCAGCTCTACTCAGGGGGCTTACGAGCAGTACTTC. This codes for CASSSTQGAYEQYF.

This clonotype appeared many times. The V call is TRBV9, the J call TRBJ2-2; 8 positions agree with TRBD2. The junction had 9 bases not matched to a gene; V was cut back by 0 bases and J by 8 bases. This CDR3 region has 16 residues. The germline CDR1 and CDR2 sequences are SGDLS and YYNGEE. This chain's CDR3 is CASSVDPAGAAGELFF. CDR3 in DNA: TGTGCCAGCAGCGTAGACCCAGCGGGAGCAGCAGGGGAGCTGTTTTTT.

The gene calls are TRBV6-2 or TRBV6-3 and TRBJ1-5; the match to TRBD1 covers 8 bases. This CDR3 has 15 amino acids. The germline V gene encodes CDR1 MNHEY and CDR2 SVGEGT. V shed 7 bases and J 5 bases; nucleotides not matched to a gene: 10. The DNA of the CDR3 is TGTGCCAGCACCGAGACAGGGGTGGGTTATCAGCCCCAGCATTTT. Translating gives CASTETGVGYQPQHF.

This clonotype came up a few times. The chain combines TRBV28 with TRBJ2-5, with D possibly being TRBD1 (5 bases). The CDR3 has 15 amino acids. Germline V gives CDR1 MDHEN, CDR2 SYDVKM. V was trimmed by 6 bases and J by 5 bases, leaving 19 bases between them. The CDR3 sequence is CASSYGHTRRETQYF. DNA for the CDR3: TGTGCCAGCAGCTACGGACACACCCGAAGGGAGACCCAGTACTTC.

The chain is built from TRBV15 and TRBJ2-7, with 12 bases fitting TRBD2. The V gene's germline CDR1 is LNHNV and CDR2 YYDKDF (reference sequence). The length of the CDR3 is 19 residues. The J segment lost 4 bases and the V segment lost 2 bases, leaving 15 bases of the junction unmatched. This chain's CDR3 is CATSRTSGGSSPSIYEQYF. CDR3 in DNA: TGTGCCACCAGCAGAACTAGCGGGGGGTCGTCCCCCTCGATTTACGAGCAGTACTTC.

This clonotype has only a few counts. The chain links TRBV7-9 to TRBJ2-1; no clear D. Between the trimmed V and J ends, which lost 0 bases and 12 bases, there was a span of 12 bases. Germline CDR1 SEHNR, CDR2 FQNEAQ (reference sequence). CDR3 size: 13 residues. As DNA, the CDR3 is TGTGCCAGCAGCTTAGCCATCCTGGACGGGCAGTTCTTC. Its protein product is CASSLAILDGQFF.

The V and J genes are TRBV7-9 and TRBJ2-2, with D unclear. Germline V gene lookup returns CDR1 SEHNR and CDR2 FQNEAQ (reference sequence). CDR3 length equals 12 residues. Trimming took off 3 bases at V and 8 bases at J, with 7 bases between the two ends. The CDR3 DNA sequence: TGTGCCAGCAGCTTTGTAGTTGGGGAGCTGTTTTTT. Translated: CASSFVVGELFF.

The gene calls are TRBV11-3 and TRBJ2-1; TRBD2 might be the D (5 bases). Trimming left V 5 bases short and J 4 bases short, with 21 bases between. CDR1 is SGHNT, CDR2 YENEEA, per germline. CDR3 length: 17 amino acids. Here the CDR3 DNA reads TGTGCCAGCAGCCTCTTCAACTCAAGGACTGTTTACAATGAGCAGTTCTTC. This gives the protein CASSLFNSRTVYNEQFF.

This clonotype was picked up a small number of times. The chain has TRBV28 and TRBJ2-7; 9 bases map to TRBD1. This CDR3 spans 17 amino acids. The trim removed 10 bases at V and 4 bases at J, leaving 20 bases unmatched. Germline CDR1 reads MDHEN; CDR2 reads SYDVKM. CDR3 nucleotides: TGTGCCACCAATCCTCGTCCCACGACAGGGGGACGGTACGAGCAGTACTTC. It encodes CATNPRPTTGGRYEQYF.

This clonotype occurred many times. This chain joins TRBV14 and TRBJ2-6; D unclear. The V end was cut by 0 bases, the J end by 0 bases, with 9 bases between. Germline loops: CDR1 SGHDN, CDR2 FVKESK. This CDR3 comprises 17 residues. Here the CDR3 DNA reads TGTGCCAGCAGCCAAGATCTTATGAGCTCTGGGGCCAACGTCCTGACTTTC. Its protein product is CASSQDLMSSGANVLTF. The full variable domain, its missing parts supplied by reference TRBV14 and TRBJ2-6, is EAGVTQFPSHSVIEKGQTVTLRCDPISGHDNLYWYRRVMGKEIKFLLHFVKESKQDESGMPNNRFLAERTGGTYSTLKVQPAELEDSGVYFCASSQDLMSSGANVLTFGAGSRLTVL.